This T cell receptor (beta chain) was obtained from a study of cytomegalovirus exposure and HLA in healthy donors. General study results and limits: In a later analysis, DRB1 alleles had the most associated TCRs; HLA-C alleles the fewest.

This CDR3 region has 16 residues. V trimming: 5 bases; J trimming: 3 bases; junction bases outside the gene matches: 10. Germline CDR1 is SGHAT and CDR2 is FQDESV (reference sequence). PCR primers comprised 60 Vbeta and 13 Jbeta primers. Sequencing used immunoSEQ multiplex PCR; TCRdb keeps in-frame clones, though not all of them. Of approximately 100,000 clones listed, about 70% are singletons. As concerns this clone: Its antigen is unknown.

The sample taken for sequencing was PBMCs. The origin of this receptor is a man aged 50-59 years in good health and CMV-seropositive. The chain combines TRBV11-1 with TRBJ2-3; 8 nucleotides line up with TRBD2. CDR3 region: CASSPRGSGSTDTQYF. CDR3 DNA: TGTGCCAGCAGCCCCCGCGGGAGCGGGAGTACAGATACGCAGTATTTT.